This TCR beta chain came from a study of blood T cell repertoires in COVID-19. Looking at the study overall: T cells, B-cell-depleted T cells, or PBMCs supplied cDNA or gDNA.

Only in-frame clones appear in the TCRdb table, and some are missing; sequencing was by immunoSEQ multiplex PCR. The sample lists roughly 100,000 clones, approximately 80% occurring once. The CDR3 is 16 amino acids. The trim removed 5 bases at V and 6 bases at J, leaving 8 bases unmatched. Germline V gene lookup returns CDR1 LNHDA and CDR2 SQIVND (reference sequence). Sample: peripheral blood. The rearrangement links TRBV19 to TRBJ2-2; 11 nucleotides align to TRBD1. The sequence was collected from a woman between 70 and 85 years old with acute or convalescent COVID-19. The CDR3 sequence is CASSPPDRGRSGELFF. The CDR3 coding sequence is TGTGCCAGTAGTCCGCCGGACAGGGGGCGCTCCGGGGAGCTGTTTTTT.